This entry lists 12 T cell receptor beta chains sequenced from one sample in a study of shared T cell receptors in the human thymus (dated by TCRdb to the early 2020s). Library generation was performed with the immunoSEQ multiplex PCR assay. TCRdb mirrors the immuneACCESS table, restricted to in-frame sequences. Some clones are absent from its copies; in checked studies, under half trace to an unresolved V gene, and the reason for the others is unknown. In all, the sample holds 630,000 or so clones, and 80% to 90% of those were seen once. The ten largest clones add up to under 0.01% of the sample. These data are also associated with another study on human thymus T cells.

The specimen was thymocytes. Receptors were obtained from a boy less than two years old with a congenital heart defect. Donor details come from another sample of the same person, matched by shared clones.

V gene TRBV5-1 combines with J gene TRBJ2-3; 11 bases match TRBD2. The trim removed 2 bases at V and 0 bases at J, leaving 5 bases unmatched. The CDR3 length is 17 residues. The germline V gene encodes CDR1 SGHRS and CDR2 YFSETQ. The CDR3 region is CASSFRTSGSSTDTQYF. The CDR3 DNA sequence: TGCGCCAGCAGCTTCCGGACTAGCGGGTCCAGCACAGATACGCAGTATTTT.

This clone was recorded only once. This chain connects TRBV7-9 to TRBJ2-1, with D possibly being TRBD1 (6 bases). Germline values: CDR1 SEHNR, CDR2 FQNEAQ (reference sequence). CDR3 length: 16 amino acids. The ends were cut back, 5 bases at V and 7 bases at J, with 21 bases in the middle. The CDR3 loop reads CASSPSPNRERNEQFF. For the CDR3, the DNA is TGTGCCAGCAGCCCCTCACCTAACAGGGAAAGGAATGAGCAGTTCTTC.

The chain is built from TRBV2 and TRBJ2-5, with TRBD2 matching over 10 bases. After removal of 7 bases from V and 3 bases from J, the junction contained 5 bases not matched to a gene. The CDR3 totals 14 residues. Germline lookup yields CDR1 SNHLY and CDR2 FYNNEI. This CDR3 reads CASIPLAGKETQYF. CDR3 bases: TGTGCCAGCATTCCACTAGCGGGAAAAGAGACCCAGTACTTC.

The chain recombines TRBV2 with TRBJ1-5; 11 bases match TRBD1. In germline, CDR1 is SNHLY, CDR2 FYNNEI. This CDR3 has 14 amino acids. With V trimmed by 3 bases and J by 6 bases, 1 base remained unmatched. The CDR3 here is CASSEGQGGQPQHF. CDR3 bases: TGTGCCAGCAGTGAGGGACAGGGGGGTCAGCCCCAGCATTTT.

The V call is TRBV5-1, the J call TRBJ1-1; D remains unclear. This CDR3 has 15 residues. Trimming removed 4 bases from V and 7 bases from J, with 20 bases in between. Germline assignment: CDR1 SGHRS and CDR2 YFSETQ. Here the CDR3 reads CASSHDHGETGEAFF. The CDR3 DNA follows: TGCGCCAGCAGCCACGATCACGGGGAAACGGGTGAAGCTTTCTTT.

The CDR3 region has the DNA TGTGCCAGCAGCAAAGAAGGGACAGGGACCTCCTACGAGCAGTACTTC. Protein sequence: CASSKEGTGTSYEQYF. The chain has TRBV21-1 and TRBJ2-7; the table's D call, TRBD1, has no DNA check behind it. TRBV21-1 is marked as a pseudogene. This CDR3 region has 16 residues.

This sequence joins TRBV14 and TRBJ2-1, with TRBD2 identical over 9 bases. Trimming cost V 0 bases and J 5 bases; bases outside gene matches: 8. This CDR3 is 17 amino acids long. Germline CDR1 reads SGHDN; CDR2 reads FVKESK. The CDR3 DNA reads as TGTGCCAGCAGCCAAGAAGGCAGCGGGGGGCAACACAATGAGCAGTTCTTC. This sequence encodes CASSQEGSGGQHNEQFF.

The rearrangement uses TRBV5-1 and TRBJ2-1; unclear D gene. Germline assignment: CDR1 SGHRS and CDR2 YFSETQ. This CDR3 spans 14 amino acids. V was cut by 4 bases and J by 5 bases, with 13 bases left in between. The CDR3 sequence is CASSQVTRNNEQFF. In DNA, the CDR3 is TGCGCCAGCAGCCAGGTGACACGGAACAATGAGCAGTTCTTC.

V usage is TRBV7-9 and J usage is TRBJ1-2; 9 bases align to TRBD1. The CDR3 contains 16 residues. The V gene end was trimmed by 0 bases and the J gene end by 2 bases; junction bases not matched to a gene: 4. Germline loops: CDR1 SEHNR, CDR2 FQNEAQ (reference sequence). The CDR3 DNA follows: TGTGCCAGCAGCTTAGCTGGGACAGGGATCAACTATGGCTACACCTTC. Amino acids: CASSLAGTGINYGYTF.

The table lists this clone with a few counts. V usage is TRBV7-6 and J usage is TRBJ2-2; maybe TRBD1 (5 bases). Germline CDR1 SGHVS, CDR2 FNYEAQ. This CDR3 is 18 amino acids long. The germline V and J ends were trimmed by 3 bases and 2 bases, with 19 bases remaining between them. CDR3 region: CASSFLPYRTYNTGELFF. CDR3 nucleotides: TGTGCCAGCAGCTTCTTACCCTACAGGACATATAACACCGGGGAGCTGTTTTTT.

This rearrangement joins TRBV4-1 to TRBJ2-7; TRBD1 aligns across 8 bases. There are 17 residues in the CDR3. The germline V gene has CDR1 MGHRA and CDR2 YSYEKL. Trimming removed 1 base from V and 2 bases from J; junction bases left unmatched: 10. The CDR3 coding sequence is TGCGCCAGCAGCCAAGCGGGCACAGGGGGGATTCCCTACGAGCAGTACTTC. Encoded protein: CASSQAGTGGIPYEQYF.

The V call is TRBV5-4, the J call TRBJ2-6; 9 bases agree with TRBD1. The CDR3 is 17 residues long. Germline V gene lookup returns CDR1 SGHNT and CDR2 YYREEE (reference sequence). With V trimmed by 2 bases and J by 0 bases, 3 bases remained unmatched. Here the CDR3 DNA reads TGTGCCAGCAGCTTCCCGGGACAGGGCTCTGGGGCCAACGTCCTGACTTTC. It is translated as CASSFPGQGSGANVLTF.